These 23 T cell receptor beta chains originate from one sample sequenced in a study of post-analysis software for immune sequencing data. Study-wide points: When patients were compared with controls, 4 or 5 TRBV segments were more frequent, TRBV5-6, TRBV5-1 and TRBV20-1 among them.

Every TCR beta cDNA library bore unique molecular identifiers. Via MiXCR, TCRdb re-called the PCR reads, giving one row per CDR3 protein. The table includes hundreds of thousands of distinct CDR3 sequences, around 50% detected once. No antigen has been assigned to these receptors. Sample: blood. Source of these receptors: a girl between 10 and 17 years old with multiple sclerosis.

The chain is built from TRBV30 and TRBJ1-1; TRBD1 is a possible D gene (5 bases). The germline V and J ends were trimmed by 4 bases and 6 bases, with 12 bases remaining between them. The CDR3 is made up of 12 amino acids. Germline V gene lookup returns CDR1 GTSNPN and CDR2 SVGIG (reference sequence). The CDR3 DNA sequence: TGTGCCTGGACCGAGGGGACGGCTGAAGCTTTCTTT. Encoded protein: CAWTEGTAEAFF.

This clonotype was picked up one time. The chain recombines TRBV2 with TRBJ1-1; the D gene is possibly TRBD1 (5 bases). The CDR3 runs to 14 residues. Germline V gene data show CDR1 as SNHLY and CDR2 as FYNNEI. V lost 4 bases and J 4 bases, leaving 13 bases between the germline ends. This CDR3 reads CASSGRDFGTEAFF. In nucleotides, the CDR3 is TGTGCCAGCAGTGGCAGGGATTTCGGCACTGAAGCTTTCTTT.

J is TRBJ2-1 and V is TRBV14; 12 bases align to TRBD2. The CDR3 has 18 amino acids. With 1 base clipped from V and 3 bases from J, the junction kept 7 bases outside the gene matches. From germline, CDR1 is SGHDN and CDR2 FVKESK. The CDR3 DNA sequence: TGTGCCAGCAGCCAAGGGAGGACTAGCGGGGACCTCTACAATGAGCAGTTCTTC. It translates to CASSQGRTSGDLYNEQFF.

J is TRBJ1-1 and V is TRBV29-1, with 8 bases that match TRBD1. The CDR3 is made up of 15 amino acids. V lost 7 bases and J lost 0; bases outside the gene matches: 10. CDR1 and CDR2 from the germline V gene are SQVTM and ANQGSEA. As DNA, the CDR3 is TGCAGCGGCTGGGACAGGCCCAAAATGAACACTGAAGCTTTCTTT. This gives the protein CSGWDRPKMNTEAFF. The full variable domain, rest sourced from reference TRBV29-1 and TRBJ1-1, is SAVISQKPSRDICQRGTSLTIQCQVDSQVTMMFWYRQQPGQSLTLIATANQGSEATYESGFVIDKFPISRPNLTFSTLTVSNMSPEDSSIYLCSGWDRPKMNTEAFFGQGTRLTVV.

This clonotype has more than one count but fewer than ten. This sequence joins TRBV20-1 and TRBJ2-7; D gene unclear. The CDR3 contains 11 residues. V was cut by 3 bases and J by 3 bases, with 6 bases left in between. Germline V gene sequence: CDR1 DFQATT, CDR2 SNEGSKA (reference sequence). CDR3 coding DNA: TGCAGTGCTAGGAGTAACTACGAGCAGTACTTC. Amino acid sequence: CSARSNYEQYF.

The CDR3 region has the DNA TGTGCCAGCAGCTTCCCAGGGGGAAGGCAAGAGACCCAGTACTTC. Translating it yields CASSFPGGRQETQYF. V and J are TRBV7-9 and TRBJ2-5, with 7 bases fitting TRBD1. The CDR3 consists of 15 residues. Germline assignment: CDR1 SEHNR and CDR2 FQNEAQ (reference sequence). Unmatched junction bases numbered 6, after V lost 3 bases and J lost 2 bases.

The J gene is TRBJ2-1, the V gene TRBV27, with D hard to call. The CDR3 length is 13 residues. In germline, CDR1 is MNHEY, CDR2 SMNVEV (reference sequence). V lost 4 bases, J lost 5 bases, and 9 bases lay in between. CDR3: CASSYSRDNEQFF. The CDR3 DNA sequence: TGTGCCAGCAGTTACAGTAGAGACAATGAGCAGTTCTTC.

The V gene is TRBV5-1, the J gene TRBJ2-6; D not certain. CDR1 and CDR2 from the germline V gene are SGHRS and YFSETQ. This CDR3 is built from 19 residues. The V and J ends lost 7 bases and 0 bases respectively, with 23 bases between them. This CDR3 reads CASLIGPSGVYSGANVLTF. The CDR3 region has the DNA TGCGCCAGCTTGATCGGCCCATCTGGGGTCTACTCTGGGGCCAACGTCCTGACTTTC. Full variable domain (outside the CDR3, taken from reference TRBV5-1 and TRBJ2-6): KAGVTQTPRYLIKTRGQQVTLSCSPISGHRSVSWYQQTPGQGLQFLFEYFSETQRNKGNFPGRFSGRQFSNSRSEMNVSTLELGDSALYLCASLIGPSGVYSGANVLTFGAGSRLTVL.

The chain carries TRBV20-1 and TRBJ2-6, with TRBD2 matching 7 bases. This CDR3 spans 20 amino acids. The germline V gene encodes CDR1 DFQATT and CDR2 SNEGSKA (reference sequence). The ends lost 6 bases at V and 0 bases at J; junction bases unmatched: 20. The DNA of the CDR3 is TGCAGTGCGCAAGAAGATCCGGGCGGGGGTCGAAACTCTGGGGCCAACGTCCTGACTTTC. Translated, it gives CSAQEDPGGGRNSGANVLTF.

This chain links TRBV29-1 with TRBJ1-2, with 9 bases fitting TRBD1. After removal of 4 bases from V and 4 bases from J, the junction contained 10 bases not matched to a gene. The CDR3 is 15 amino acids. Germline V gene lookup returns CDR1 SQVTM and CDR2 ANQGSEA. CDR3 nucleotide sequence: TGCAGCGTTGTTCCAGGGACAGGGAAAGGCTATGGCTACACCTTC. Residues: CSVVPGTGKGYGYTF.

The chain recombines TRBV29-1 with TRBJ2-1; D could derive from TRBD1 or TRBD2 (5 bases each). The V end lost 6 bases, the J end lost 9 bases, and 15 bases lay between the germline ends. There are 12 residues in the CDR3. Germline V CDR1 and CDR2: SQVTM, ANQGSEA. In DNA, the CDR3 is TGCAGCGTGGGGGACCCTCGGGGTGAGCAGTTCTTC. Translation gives CSVGDPRGEQFF.

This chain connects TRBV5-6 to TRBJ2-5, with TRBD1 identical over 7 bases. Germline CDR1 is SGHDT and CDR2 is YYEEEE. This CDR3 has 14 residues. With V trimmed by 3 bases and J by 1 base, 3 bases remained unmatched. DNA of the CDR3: TGTGCCAGCAGCTCGACAGGGACCCAAGAGACCCAGTACTTC. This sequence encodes CASSSTGTQETQYF.

The CDR3 loop is CSVAAGVLSYEQYF. The CDR3 coding sequence is TGCAGCGTCGCAGCGGGGGTCCTCTCCTACGAGCAGTACTTC. This rearrangement joins TRBV29-1 to TRBJ2-7; 8 nucleotides line up with TRBD2. The germline CDR1 and CDR2 sequences are SQVTM and ANQGSEA. This CDR3 has 14 residues. V lost 6 bases, J lost 0 bases, and 7 bases stayed unmatched.

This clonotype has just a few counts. The CDR3 loop is CASSQNRFSYEQYF. The CDR3 bases are TGTGCCAGCAGCCAAAACAGATTCTCCTACGAGCAGTACTTC. The chain uses TRBV3-1 and TRBJ2-7; D gene ambiguous. CDR1 LGHDT and CDR2 YNNKEL come from the germline V gene (reference sequence). The CDR3 has 14 residues. V lost 2 bases to trimming and J lost 0 bases, with 8 bases between them.

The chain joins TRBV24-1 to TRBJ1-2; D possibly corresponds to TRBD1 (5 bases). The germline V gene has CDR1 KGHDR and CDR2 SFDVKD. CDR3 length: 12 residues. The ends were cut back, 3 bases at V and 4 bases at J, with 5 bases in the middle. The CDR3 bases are TGTGCCACCAGTGATGACAGCTATGGCTACACCTTC. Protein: CATSDDSYGYTF.

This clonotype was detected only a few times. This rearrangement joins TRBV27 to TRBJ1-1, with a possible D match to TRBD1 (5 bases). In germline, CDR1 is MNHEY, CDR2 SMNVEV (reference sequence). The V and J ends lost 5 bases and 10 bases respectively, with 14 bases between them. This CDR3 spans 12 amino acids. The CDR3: CASSVTGGRAFF. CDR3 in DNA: TGTGCCAGCAGTGTAACAGGTGGAAGAGCTTTCTTT.

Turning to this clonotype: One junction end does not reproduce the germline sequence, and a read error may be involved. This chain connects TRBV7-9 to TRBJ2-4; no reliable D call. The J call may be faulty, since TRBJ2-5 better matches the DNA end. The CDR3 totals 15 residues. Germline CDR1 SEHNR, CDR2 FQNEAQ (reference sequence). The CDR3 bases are TGTGCCAACAGCTTAGAGCCAGTTTCTCGAGAGACCCAGTACTTC. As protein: CANSLEPVSRETQYF.

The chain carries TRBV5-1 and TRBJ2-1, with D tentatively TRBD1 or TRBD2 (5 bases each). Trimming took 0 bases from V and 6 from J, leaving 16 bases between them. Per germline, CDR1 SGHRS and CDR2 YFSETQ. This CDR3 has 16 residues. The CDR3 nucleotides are TGCGCCAGCAGCTTGGCTGGGGACCGCCGTTTCAATGAGCAGTTCTTC. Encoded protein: CASSLAGDRRFNEQFF.

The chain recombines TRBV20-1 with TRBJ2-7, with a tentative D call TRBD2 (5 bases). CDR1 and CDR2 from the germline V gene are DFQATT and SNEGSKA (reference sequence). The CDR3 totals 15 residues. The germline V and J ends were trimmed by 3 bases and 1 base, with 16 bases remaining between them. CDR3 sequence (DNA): TGCAGTGCTAGCACTACTAGTACTTCTTCCTACGAGCAGTACTTC. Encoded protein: CSASTTSTSSYEQYF.

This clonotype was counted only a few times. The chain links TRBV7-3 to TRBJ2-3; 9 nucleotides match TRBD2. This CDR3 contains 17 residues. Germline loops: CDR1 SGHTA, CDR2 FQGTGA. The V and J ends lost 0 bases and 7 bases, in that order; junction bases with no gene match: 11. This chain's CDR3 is CASSLTASGAKGNTQYF. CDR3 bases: TGTGCCAGCAGCTTAACGGCTAGCGGGGCCAAGGGGAATACGCAGTATTTT.

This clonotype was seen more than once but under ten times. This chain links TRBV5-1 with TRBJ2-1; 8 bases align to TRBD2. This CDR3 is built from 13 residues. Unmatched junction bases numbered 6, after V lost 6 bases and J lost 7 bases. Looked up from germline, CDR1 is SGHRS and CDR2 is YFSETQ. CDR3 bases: TGCGCCAGCACCGGGACTAGTAGGAATGAGCAGTTCTTC. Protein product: CASTGTSRNEQFF. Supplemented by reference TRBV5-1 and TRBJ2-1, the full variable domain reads KAGVTQTPRYLIKTRGQQVTLSCSPISGHRSVSWYQQTPGQGLQFLFEYFSETQRNKGNFPGRFSGRQFSNSRSEMNVSTLELGDSALYLCASTGTSRNEQFFGPGTRLTVL.

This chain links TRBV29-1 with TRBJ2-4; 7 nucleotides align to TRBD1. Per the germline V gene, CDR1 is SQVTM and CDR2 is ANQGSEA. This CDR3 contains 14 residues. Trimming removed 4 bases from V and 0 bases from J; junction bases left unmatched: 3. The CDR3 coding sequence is TGCAGCGTTGTGCGACAGGGAGCCAAAAACATTCAGTACTTC. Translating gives CSVVRQGAKNIQYF.

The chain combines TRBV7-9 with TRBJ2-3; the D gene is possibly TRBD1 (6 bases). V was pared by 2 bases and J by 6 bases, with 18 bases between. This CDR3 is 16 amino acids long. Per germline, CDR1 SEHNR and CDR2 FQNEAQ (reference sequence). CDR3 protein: CASSLLQGEVWDTQYF. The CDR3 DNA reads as TGTGCCAGCAGCTTATTACAGGGAGAGGTCTGGGATACGCAGTATTTT.